This T cell receptor (beta chain) was documented in a study of blood T cell repertoires in COVID-19 (dated by TCRdb to the early 2020s). Describing the broader study: The collaborator samples originated in the United States, Italy and Spain and spanned the acute and convalescent phases of COVID-19. The samples were drawn from two sources: the first 160 participants of the ongoing ImmuneRACE study, and 1,000 to 1,500 subjects contributed by 6 global collaborators. A de-identified subject ID, COVID-19 status, age in years and sex were almost always included in the sample metadata. The dataset comprised deeply sampled blood TCRbeta repertoires from subjects exposed to, actively infected with, or recovered from COVID-19. The repertoires were released in a freely available public database intended as a resource for research on the immune response to SARS-CoV-2. Where available, HLA class I and class II types were obtained from metadata supplied by the sample provider rather than from assay-based typing. The prospective study material was composed of cDNA or gDNA derived from T cells, B-cell-depleted T cells, or PBMCs.

Collaborating institutions collected whole blood in K2EDTA tubes following their own protocols. For TCRbeta analysis, collaborators shipped samples in one of three forms: frozen whole blood, isolated PBMCs, or DNA extracted from either of those sample types. Concerning this clone itself: The antigen it binds to is not known. Base-call qualities are not available, and no considerably larger clone is one nucleotide away.

Reading the germline V gene gives CDR1 MGHDK and CDR2 SYGVNS. The trim is 6 bases for V and 0 bases for J, with a gap of 9 bases between the germline ends. The CDR3, cysteine through phenylalanine, is 13 amino acids long. Here the CDR3 DNA is all that survives: 39 bases in frame from base 1. The immunoSEQ Assay, a bias-controlled multiplex PCR, was used to amplify TCRbeta CDR3 regions from genomic DNA. The authors processed their data as follows. The number of nucleated cells in each sample was estimated by amplification of reference gene primers within the assay. To quantify the absolute abundance of each unique TCRbeta CDR3 rearrangement, sequence reads were collapsed and filtered. Productive Simpson clonality was computed per sample as the square root of Simpson's diversity index over productive rearrangements. TCRdb carries this immuneACCESS record with in-frame sequences only. Its versions omit some clonotypes, under half of them owing to an unresolved V gene in the studies checked, with the rest unexplained. D and trimming were read from the DNA, whereas the V and J calls and clone size are those reported in that table. This sample has about 30,000 clones in its table, and about 94% of those were observed once. Of the sample, about 4.1% falls within the top ten clones.

The paper's findings and limits, for the study overall: Clinical and demographic metadata were provided uncurated, with the amount varying by source and participant.

The sample consisted of peripheral blood. The source of this sequence is a human donor with active COVID-19. The donor label of this sample is uncertain. The V and J segments used are TRBV25-1 and TRBJ2-7, with the D gene not clear enough to name. The DNA reads TGTGCCAGCAGATCCGACACCTCCTACGAGCAGTACTTC. The encoded protein is CASRSDTSYEQYF.